This T cell receptor (beta chain) was profiled in a study of CD8 T cells in ankylosing spondylitis. Libraries for TCR beta were made by quantitative 5'-RACE with molecular barcodes. Using its own MiXCR run on the 5' RACE reads, TCRdb lists one record per CDR3 protein. The sample carries 210,000 or so distinct CDR3 sequences, around 24% recorded once. CDR1 is MNHNS, CDR2 SASEGT, per germline. Trimming pared 5 bases from V and 0 bases from J, leaving 8 bases between. The CDR3 is made up of 14 amino acids. This clonotype was counted between two and nine times. Its antigen is still unknown. General study results and limits: Peripheral blood samples showed relatively rare disease-linked clones, and these clones were CD8+.

The chain uses TRBV6-1 and TRBJ1-5; D call uncertain. This clonotype was sampled from a male donor with ankylosing spondylitis or in good health (not recorded which). The material sequenced was blood, either unsorted or a sorted T cell fraction (not recorded which). The chain's CDR3 is CASSTVNSNQPQHF. The CDR3 DNA reads as TGTGCCAGCAGTACGGTAAATAGCAATCAGCCCCAGCATTTT.